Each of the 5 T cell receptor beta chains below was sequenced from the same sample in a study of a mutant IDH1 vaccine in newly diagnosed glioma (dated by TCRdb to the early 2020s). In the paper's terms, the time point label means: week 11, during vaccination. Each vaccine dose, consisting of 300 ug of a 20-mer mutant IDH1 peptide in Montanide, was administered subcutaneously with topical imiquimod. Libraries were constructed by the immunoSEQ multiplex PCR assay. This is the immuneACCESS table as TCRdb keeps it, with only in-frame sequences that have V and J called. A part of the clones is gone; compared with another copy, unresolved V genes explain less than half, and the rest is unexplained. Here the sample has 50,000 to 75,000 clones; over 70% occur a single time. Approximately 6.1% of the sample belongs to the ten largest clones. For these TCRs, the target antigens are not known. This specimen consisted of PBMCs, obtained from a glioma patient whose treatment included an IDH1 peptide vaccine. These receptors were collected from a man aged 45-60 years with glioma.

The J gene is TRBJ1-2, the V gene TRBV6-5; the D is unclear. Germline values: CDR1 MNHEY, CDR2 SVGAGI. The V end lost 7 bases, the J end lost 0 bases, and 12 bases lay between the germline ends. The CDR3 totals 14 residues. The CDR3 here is CASKLRSSNYGYTF. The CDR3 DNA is TGTGCCAGCAAGCTCCGATCCTCTAACTATGGCTACACCTTC.

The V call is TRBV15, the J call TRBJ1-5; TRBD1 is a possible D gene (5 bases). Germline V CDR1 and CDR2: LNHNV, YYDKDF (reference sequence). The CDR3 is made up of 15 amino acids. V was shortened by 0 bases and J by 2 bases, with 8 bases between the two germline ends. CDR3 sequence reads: CATSRERGGNQPQHF. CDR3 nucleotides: TGTGCCACCAGCAGAGAAAGGGGAGGCAATCAGCCCCAGCATTTT.

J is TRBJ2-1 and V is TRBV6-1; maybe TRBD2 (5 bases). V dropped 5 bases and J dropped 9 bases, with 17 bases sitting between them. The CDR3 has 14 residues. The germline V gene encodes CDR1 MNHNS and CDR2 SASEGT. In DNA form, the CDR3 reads TGTGCCAGCAGTCCCGGTTCCCAAAGCGGTGAGCAGTTCTTC. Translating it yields CASSPGSQSGEQFF.

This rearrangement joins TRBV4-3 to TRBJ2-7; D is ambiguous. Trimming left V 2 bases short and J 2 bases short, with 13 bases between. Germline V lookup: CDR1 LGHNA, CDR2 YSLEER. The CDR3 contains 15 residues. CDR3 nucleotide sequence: TGCGCCAGCAGCCAAAGTAGGGCCGCGGCCTACGAGCAGTACTTC. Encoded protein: CASSQSRAAAYEQYF.

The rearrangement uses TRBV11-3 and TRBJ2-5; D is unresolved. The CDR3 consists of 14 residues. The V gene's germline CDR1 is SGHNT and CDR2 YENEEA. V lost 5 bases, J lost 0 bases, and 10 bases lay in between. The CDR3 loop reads CASSQTVDQETQYF. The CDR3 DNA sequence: TGTGCCAGCAGCCAGACGGTCGACCAAGAGACCCAGTACTTC.